A single sample gave rise to the 24 T cell receptor beta chains below, sequenced in a study of CD8+ T cells in alopecia areata. Investigators isolated RNA and reverse transcribed it into cDNA to act as the sequencing template. Produced via immunoSEQ multiplex PCR; TCRdb's table is partial and in-frame only. The sample lists 140,000 to 150,000 clones, roughly 58% seen once, with 30% to 45% in the top ten. Sequenced sample: CD8+ T cells sorted from blood. Receptor source: a human donor in good health.

With regard to this clone: The junction differs from germline at one of its ends, possibly a read error. This chain joins TRBV7-7 and TRBJ1-4, with 8 bases fitting TRBD1. CDR3 size: 15 residues. From germline, CDR1 is SSHAT and CDR2 FNYEAQ (reference sequence). CDR3 residues: CASSTHRGTNEKLFF. The CDR3 nucleotides read TGTGCTAGCAGCACACACAGGGGGACTAATGAAAAACTGTTTTTT.

The chain combines TRBV28 with TRBJ2-7, with no clear D. This CDR3 is built from 12 residues. The germline gives CDR1 MDHEN, CDR2 SYDVKM. V lost 6 bases, J lost 4 bases, and 10 bases lay in between. The CDR3 region has the DNA TGTGCCAGCAGGCAAACGGTTTACGAGCAGTACTTC. Translation gives CASRQTVYEQYF.

This clone rates as medium-sized. The rearrangement uses TRBV11-2 and TRBJ2-7; TRBD2 matches 9 bases. CDR1 SGHAT and CDR2 FQNNGV come from the germline V gene. Trimming removed 4 bases from V and 8 bases from J; junction bases left unmatched: 15. The CDR3 is 16 amino acids. CDR3 residues: CASSSSDSSGRRQQYF. The CDR3 DNA reads TGTGCCAGCAGCTCGTCCGATAGTAGCGGGAGAAGGCAGCAGTACTTC.

The gene calls are TRBV20-1 and TRBJ2-7, with D uncertain. The CDR3 totals 9 residues. In germline, CDR1 is DFQATT, CDR2 SNEGSKA (reference sequence). V was cut by 7 bases and J by 4 bases, with 5 bases left in between. CDR3 amino acids: CSVGYEQYF. CDR3 DNA: TGCAGTGTAGGGTACGAGCAGTACTTC.

This chain joins TRBV4-1 and TRBJ2-1, with TRBD2 matching 7 bases. The CDR3 covers 17 residues. Looked up from germline, CDR1 is MGHRA and CDR2 is YSYEKL. Trimming took 1 base from V and 2 from J; bases not matched to a gene: 8. CDR3 in amino acids: CASSQVGSTSTYNEQFF. The DNA for the CDR3 is TGCGCCAGCAGCCAAGTGGGGTCGACTAGCACCTACAATGAGCAGTTCTTC.

The chain couples TRBV29-1 to TRBJ2-1; TRBD2 agrees at 8 bases. The CDR3 consists of 13 residues. Germline assignment: CDR1 SQVTM and CDR2 ANQGSEA. V shed 2 bases and J 5 bases; nucleotides not matched to a gene: 2. CDR3 protein: CSVELAGHNEQFF. The DNA of the CDR3 is TGCAGCGTTGAACTAGCGGGCCACAATGAGCAGTTCTTC.

J is TRBJ2-3 and V is TRBV27; the D gene is possibly TRBD2 (6 bases). Germline V gene lookup returns CDR1 MNHEY and CDR2 SMNVEV (reference sequence). Trimming took 5 bases from V and 0 from J, leaving 12 bases between them. This CDR3 region has 15 residues. The CDR3 nucleotides are TGTGCCAGCAGTACGTGGGAGGACAGCACAGATACGCAGTATTTT. It specifies CASSTWEDSTDTQYF.

The gene calls are TRBV7-9 and TRBJ2-5; no clear D. CDR1 SEHNR and CDR2 FQNEAQ come from the germline V gene (reference sequence). This CDR3 region has 12 residues. V lost 5 bases and J 0 bases, leaving 4 bases between the germline ends. CDR3 residues: CASSVDQETQYF. The CDR3 DNA sequence: TGTGCCAGCAGCGTGGACCAAGAGACCCAGTACTTC.

Of note for this clone: Mismatch with germline at one junction end may stem from a read error. The chain couples TRBV29-1 to TRBJ2-3; D is unclear. This CDR3 is 12 amino acids long. Germline V gene data show CDR1 as SQVTM and CDR2 as ANQGSEA. The CDR3 region is CSVQESLDTQYF. The CDR3 DNA sequence: TGCAGCGTTCAAGAGAGCCTAGATACGCAGTATTTT.

The chain recombines TRBV7-9 with TRBJ2-7; TRBD2 matches at 10 bases. Germline CDR1 SEHNR, CDR2 FQNEAQ (reference sequence). The CDR3 runs to 14 residues. Trimming at V came to 5 bases and at J to 2 bases, leaving 3 bases not matched to a gene. For the CDR3, the DNA is TGTGCCAGCAGCCCGAGCGGGAGGGCCTACGAGCAGTACTTC. Protein product: CASSPSGRAYEQYF.

The rearrangement joins TRBV9 to TRBJ1-2; no clear D. Per the germline V gene, CDR1 is SGDLS and CDR2 is YYNGEE. The CDR3 runs 14 residues. Trimming pared 3 bases from V and 5 bases from J, leaving 14 bases between. CDR3 in DNA: TGTGCCAGCAGCGGGCCGCGAGGCGGGTATGGCTACACCTTC. This gives the protein CASSGPRGGYGYTF.

This clone has just a few counts. This chain's CDR3 is CSWYTRDSNQPQHF. The CDR3 DNA sequence: TGCAGCTGGTATACCCGGGACAGTAATCAGCCCCAGCATTTT. The V and J genes are TRBV29-1 and TRBJ1-5, with 7 bases identical to TRBD1. The J segment lost 4 bases and the V segment lost 8 bases, leaving 11 bases of the junction unmatched. The CDR3 is 14 amino acids. CDR1 is SQVTM and CDR2 is ANQGSEA in the germline V gene.

In regard to this clone: The sample has other DNA sequences that encode this CDR3 too. This chain links TRBV5-6 with TRBJ2-6; D is undetermined. The V end lost 2 bases, the J end lost 1 base, and 1 base lay between the germline ends. The CDR3 is made up of 13 amino acids. The V gene's germline CDR1 is SGHDT and CDR2 YYEEEE. As DNA, the CDR3 is TGTGCCAGCAGCTTATCTGGGGCCAACGTCCTGACTTTC. Translation: CASSLSGANVLTF.

The gene calls are TRBV29-1 and TRBJ1-1; D call uncertain. This CDR3 has 12 residues. Germline CDR1 is SQVTM and CDR2 is ANQGSEA. Between the trimmed V and J ends, which lost 4 bases and 6 bases, there was a span of 12 bases. In DNA, the CDR3 is TGCAGCGTTGTGGGTGGGAGGGCTGAAGCTTTCTTT. Amino acid sequence: CSVVGGRAEAFF.

The chain joins TRBV27 to TRBJ2-3, with TRBD2 matching over 10 bases. CDR1 and CDR2 from the germline V gene are MNHEY and SMNVEV (reference sequence). The CDR3 consists of 16 residues. V trimming: 4 bases; J trimming: 5 bases; junction bases outside the gene matches: 9. The CDR3 protein is CASSWGSGRVVDTQYF. The CDR3 DNA reads as TGTGCCAGCAGTTGGGGAAGCGGGAGGGTGGTAGATACGCAGTATTTT.

The chain recombines TRBV9 with TRBJ1-2; no clear D gene. Germline values: CDR1 SGDLS, CDR2 YYNGEE. This CDR3 is 12 amino acids long. V dropped 2 bases and J dropped 5 bases, with 7 bases sitting between them. This chain's CDR3 is CASSVGSYGYTF. CDR3 in DNA: TGTGCCAGCAGCGTCGGATCGTATGGCTACACCTTC.

The chain links TRBV6-5 to TRBJ1-1; no clear D gene. Trimming pared 7 bases from V and 7 bases from J, leaving 10 bases between. Germline V gene lookup returns CDR1 MNHEY and CDR2 SVGAGI. The CDR3 has 11 residues. The CDR3 loop is CASTMDGEAFF. The CDR3, as DNA: TGTGCCAGCACCATGGACGGTGAAGCTTTCTTT.

V and J are TRBV28 and TRBJ2-6, with 7 bases lining up with TRBD1. V shed 8 bases and J 0 bases; nucleotides not matched to a gene: 16. The CDR3 covers 19 residues. CDR1 and CDR2 from the germline V gene are MDHEN and SYDVKM. CDR3 sequence: CASCMGARGTHSGANVLTF. CDR3 sequence (DNA): TGTGCCAGCTGTATGGGAGCCAGGGGGACCCACTCTGGGGCCAACGTCCTGACTTTC.

This clone has only a few counts. The rearrangement joins TRBV13 to TRBJ2-3, with TRBD2 as a possible D gene (5 bases). Trimming took 5 bases from V and 7 from J, leaving 16 bases between them. Germline CDR1 PRHDT, CDR2 FYEKMQ (reference sequence). This CDR3 spans 14 amino acids. The DNA of the CDR3 is TGTGCCAGCAGCCCCAAGGTGGTAGCGAATACGCAGTATTTT. It is translated as CASSPKVVANTQYF.

The chain links TRBV15 to TRBJ1-5; tentatively, D is TRBD1 (6 bases). Between the trimmed V and J ends, which lost 0 bases and 6 bases, there was a span of 12 bases. The CDR3 extends over 15 amino acids. Germline CDR1 LNHNV, CDR2 YYDKDF (reference sequence). The CDR3 coding sequence is TGTGCCACCAGCAGAGATAAGGGAGGGGGTCAGCCCCAGCATTTT. This translates into CATSRDKGGGQPQHF.

Here the CDR3 reads CASELAEGTDTQYF. Here the CDR3 DNA reads TGTGCCAGCGAGCTAGCGGAGGGCACAGATACGCAGTATTTT. This chain links TRBV2 with TRBJ2-3; TRBD2 agrees at 7 bases. From germline, CDR1 is SNHLY and CDR2 FYNNEI. The V gene end was trimmed by 8 bases and the J gene end by 1 base; junction bases not matched to a gene: 6. This CDR3 is built from 14 residues.

The genes are TRBV4-1 and TRBJ2-5, with 11 bases that match TRBD2. This CDR3 region has 18 residues. Losses at the gene ends were 2 bases for V and 5 bases for J; bases not matched to a gene: 13. The germline gives CDR1 MGHRA, CDR2 YSYEKL. CDR3: CASSQMGGTSGRAETQYF. The CDR3, as DNA: TGCGCCAGCAGCCAAATGGGGGGAACTAGCGGGAGAGCGGAGACCCAGTACTTC.

This clone showed up just a few times. The J gene is TRBJ1-3, the V gene TRBV6-5, with a weak D call TRBD1 (6 bases). The CDR3 runs to 15 residues. Trimming removed 0 bases at V and 2 bases at J, with 8 bases between. CDR1 is MNHEY and CDR2 is SVGAGI in the germline V gene. CDR3 sequence reads: CASSYSKGAGNTIYF. The CDR3 DNA is TGTGCCAGCAGTTACTCCAAGGGGGCTGGAAACACCATATATTTT.

As regards this clone: Other DNA sequences of this sample code for an identical CDR3. The chain is built from TRBV29-1 and TRBJ2-3; 7 bases align to TRBD2. The CDR3 is 14 residues long. Germline-derived CDR1 and CDR2 are SQVTM and ANQGSEA. The ends lost 4 bases at V and 3 bases at J; junction bases unmatched: 7. The CDR3 region has the DNA TGCAGCGTTGGAGCTAGCGGTAAAACAGATACGCAGTATTTT. Its protein product is CSVGASGKTDTQYF.